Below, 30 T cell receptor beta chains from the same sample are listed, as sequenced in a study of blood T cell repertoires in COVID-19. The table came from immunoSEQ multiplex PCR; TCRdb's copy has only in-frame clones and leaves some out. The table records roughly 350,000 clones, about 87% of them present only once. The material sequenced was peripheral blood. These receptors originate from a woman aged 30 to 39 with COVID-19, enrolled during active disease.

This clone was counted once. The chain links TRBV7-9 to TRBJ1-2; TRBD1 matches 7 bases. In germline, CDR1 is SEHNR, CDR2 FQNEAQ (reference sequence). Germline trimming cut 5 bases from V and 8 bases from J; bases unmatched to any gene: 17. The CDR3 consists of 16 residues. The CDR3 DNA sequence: TGTGCCAGCAGCCCCCCGCCGGGACAGCTTTTAGGGGGCTACACCTTC. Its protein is CASSPPPGQLLGGYTF. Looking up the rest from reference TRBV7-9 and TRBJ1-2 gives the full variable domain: DTGVSQNPRHKITKRGQNVTFRCDPISEHNRLYWYRQTLGQGPEFLTYFQNEAQLEKSRLLSDRFSAERPKGSFSTLEIQRTEQGDSAMYLCASSPPPGQLLGGYTFGSGTRLTVV.

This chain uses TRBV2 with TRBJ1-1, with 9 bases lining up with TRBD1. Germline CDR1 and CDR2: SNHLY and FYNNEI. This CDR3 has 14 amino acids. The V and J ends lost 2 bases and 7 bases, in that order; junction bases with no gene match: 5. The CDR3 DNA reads TGTGCCAGCAGTGAACCACAGGGGGCGTATGAAGCTTTCTTT. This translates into CASSEPQGAYEAFF.

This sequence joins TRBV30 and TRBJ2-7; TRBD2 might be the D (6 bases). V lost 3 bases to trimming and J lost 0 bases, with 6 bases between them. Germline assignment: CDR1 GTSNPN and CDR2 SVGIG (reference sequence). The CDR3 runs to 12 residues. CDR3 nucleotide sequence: TGTGCCTGGAGGCGGGGCTCCTACGAGCAGTACTTC. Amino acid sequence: CAWRRGSYEQYF.

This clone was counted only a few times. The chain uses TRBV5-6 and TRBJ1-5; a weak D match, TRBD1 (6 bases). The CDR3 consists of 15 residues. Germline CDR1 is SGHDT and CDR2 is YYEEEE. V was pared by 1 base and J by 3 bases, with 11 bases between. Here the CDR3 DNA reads TGTGCCAGCAGCTTGAACAGGGCAGACAATCAGCCCCAGCATTTT. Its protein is CASSLNRADNQPQHF.

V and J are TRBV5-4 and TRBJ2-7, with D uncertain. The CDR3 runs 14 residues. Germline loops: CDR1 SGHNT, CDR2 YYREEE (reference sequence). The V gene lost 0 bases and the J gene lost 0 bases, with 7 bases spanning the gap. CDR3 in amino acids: CASSLVPSSYEQYF. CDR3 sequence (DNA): TGTGCCAGCAGCTTGGTTCCTAGCTCCTACGAGCAGTACTTC.

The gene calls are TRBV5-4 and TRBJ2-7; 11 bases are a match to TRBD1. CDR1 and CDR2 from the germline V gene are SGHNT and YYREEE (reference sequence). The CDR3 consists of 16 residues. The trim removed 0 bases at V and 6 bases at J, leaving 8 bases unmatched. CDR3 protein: CASSLVPGQGGLEQYF. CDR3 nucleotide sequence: TGTGCCAGCAGCTTGGTGCCGGGACAGGGGGGGCTCGAGCAGTACTTC.

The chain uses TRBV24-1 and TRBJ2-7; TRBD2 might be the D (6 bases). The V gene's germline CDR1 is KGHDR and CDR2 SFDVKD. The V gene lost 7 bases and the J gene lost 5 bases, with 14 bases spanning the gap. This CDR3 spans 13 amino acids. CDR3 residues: CATRGREVDEQYF. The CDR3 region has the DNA TGTGCCACCAGGGGCAGGGAGGTAGACGAGCAGTACTTC.

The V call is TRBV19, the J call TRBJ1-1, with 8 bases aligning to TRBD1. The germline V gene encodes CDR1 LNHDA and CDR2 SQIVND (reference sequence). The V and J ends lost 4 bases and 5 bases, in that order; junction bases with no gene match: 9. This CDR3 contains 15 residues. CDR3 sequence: CASSSDRGVGTEAFF. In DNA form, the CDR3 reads TGTGCCAGTAGTAGTGACAGGGGCGTTGGGACTGAAGCTTTCTTT.

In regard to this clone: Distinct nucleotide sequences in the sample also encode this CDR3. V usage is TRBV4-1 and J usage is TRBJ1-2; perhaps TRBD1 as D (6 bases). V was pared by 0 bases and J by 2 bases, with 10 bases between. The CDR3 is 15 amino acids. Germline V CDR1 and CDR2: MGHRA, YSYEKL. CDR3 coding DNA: TGCGCCAGCAGCCAAGATCCGAGGGGGAACTATGGCTACACCTTC. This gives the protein CASSQDPRGNYGYTF.

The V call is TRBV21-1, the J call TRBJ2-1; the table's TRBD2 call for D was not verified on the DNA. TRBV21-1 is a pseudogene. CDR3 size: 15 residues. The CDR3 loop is CASPPGLAGNNEQFF. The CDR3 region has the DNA TGTGCCAGCCCCCCCGGACTAGCGGGAAACAATGAGCAGTTCTTC.

The CDR3 protein is CASATAGGPSYNEQFF. CDR3 bases: TGCGCCAGCGCCACAGCGGGAGGGCCCTCCTACAATGAGCAGTTCTTC. V usage is TRBV5-1 and J usage is TRBJ2-1, with TRBD2 matching over 10 bases. Trimming removed 7 bases from V and 0 bases from J; junction bases left unmatched: 7. The CDR3 extends over 16 amino acids. The germline gives CDR1 SGHRS, CDR2 YFSETQ.

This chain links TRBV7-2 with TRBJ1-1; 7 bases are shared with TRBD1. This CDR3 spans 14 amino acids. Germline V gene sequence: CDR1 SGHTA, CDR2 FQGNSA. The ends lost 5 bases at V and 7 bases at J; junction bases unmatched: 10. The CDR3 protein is CASSPQGSDREAFF. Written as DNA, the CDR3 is TGTGCCAGCAGCCCACAGGGGTCGGACCGTGAAGCTTTCTTT.

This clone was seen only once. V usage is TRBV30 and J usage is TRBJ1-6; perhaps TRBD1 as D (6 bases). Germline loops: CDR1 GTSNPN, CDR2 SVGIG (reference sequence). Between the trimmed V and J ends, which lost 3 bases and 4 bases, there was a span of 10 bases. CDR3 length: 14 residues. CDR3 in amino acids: CAWRGGAYNSPLHF. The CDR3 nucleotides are TGTGCCTGGAGAGGGGGAGCATATAATTCACCCCTCCACTTT.

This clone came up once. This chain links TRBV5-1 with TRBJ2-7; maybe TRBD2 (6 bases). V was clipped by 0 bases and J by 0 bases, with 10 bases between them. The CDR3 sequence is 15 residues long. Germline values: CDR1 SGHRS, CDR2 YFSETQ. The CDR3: CASSLAGGSSYEQYF. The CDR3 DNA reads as TGCGCCAGCAGCTTGGCCGGGGGAAGCTCCTACGAGCAGTACTTC.

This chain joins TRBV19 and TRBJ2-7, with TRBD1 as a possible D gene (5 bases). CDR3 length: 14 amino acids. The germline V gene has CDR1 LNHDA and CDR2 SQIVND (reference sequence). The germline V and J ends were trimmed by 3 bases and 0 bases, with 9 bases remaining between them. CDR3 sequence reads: CASSMGQSSYEQYF. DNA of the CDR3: TGTGCCAGTAGTATGGGGCAGAGCTCCTACGAGCAGTACTTC.

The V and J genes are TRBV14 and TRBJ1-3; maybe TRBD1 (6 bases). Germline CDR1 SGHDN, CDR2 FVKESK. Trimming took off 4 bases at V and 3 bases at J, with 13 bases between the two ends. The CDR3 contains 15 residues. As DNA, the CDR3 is TGTGCCAGCAGCCTTCGACAGGATGGTGGAAACACCATATATTTT. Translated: CASSLRQDGGNTIYF.

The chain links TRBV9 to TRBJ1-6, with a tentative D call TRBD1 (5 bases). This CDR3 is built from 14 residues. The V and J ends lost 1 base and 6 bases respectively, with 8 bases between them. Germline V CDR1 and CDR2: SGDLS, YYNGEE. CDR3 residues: CASSVQGSNSPLHF. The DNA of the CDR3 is TGTGCCAGCAGCGTACAGGGCTCTAATTCACCCCTCCACTTT.

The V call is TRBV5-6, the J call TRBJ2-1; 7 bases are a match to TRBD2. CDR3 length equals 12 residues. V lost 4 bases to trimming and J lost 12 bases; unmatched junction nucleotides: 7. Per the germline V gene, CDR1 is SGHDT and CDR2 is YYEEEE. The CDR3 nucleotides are TGTGCCAGCAGCCGGGACTATAGTGGGCAGTTCTTC. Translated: CASSRDYSGQFF.

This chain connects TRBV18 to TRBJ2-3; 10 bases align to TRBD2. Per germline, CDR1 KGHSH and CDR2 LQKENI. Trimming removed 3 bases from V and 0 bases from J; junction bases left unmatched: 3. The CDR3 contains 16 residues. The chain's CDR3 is CASSPGLAVSTDTQYF. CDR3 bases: TGTGCCAGCTCACCTGGACTAGCGGTTAGCACAGATACGCAGTATTTT.

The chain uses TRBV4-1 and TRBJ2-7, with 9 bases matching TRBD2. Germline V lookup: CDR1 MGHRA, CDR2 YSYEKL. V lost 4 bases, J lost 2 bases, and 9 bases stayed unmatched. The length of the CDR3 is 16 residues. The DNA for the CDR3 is TGCGCCAGCAGCCGACGGACCCTAGCGGGAACCTACGAGCAGTACTTC. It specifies CASSRRTLAGTYEQYF.

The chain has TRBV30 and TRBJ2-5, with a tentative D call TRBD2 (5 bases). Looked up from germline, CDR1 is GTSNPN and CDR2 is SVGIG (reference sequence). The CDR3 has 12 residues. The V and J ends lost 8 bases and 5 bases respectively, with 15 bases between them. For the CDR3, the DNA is TGTGCCGGCGACTCCACGGGGGAGACCCAGTACTTC. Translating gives CAGDSTGETQYF.

CDR3 DNA: TGTGCCAGCAGTCCCCGCCCAGGTCCCTACGAGCAGTACTTC. Its translation is CASSPRPGPYEQYF. J is TRBJ2-7 and V is TRBV6-5; D gene uncertain. This CDR3 comprises 14 residues. V lost 5 bases and J 2 bases, leaving 13 bases between the germline ends. Germline CDR1 and CDR2: MNHEY and SVGAGI.

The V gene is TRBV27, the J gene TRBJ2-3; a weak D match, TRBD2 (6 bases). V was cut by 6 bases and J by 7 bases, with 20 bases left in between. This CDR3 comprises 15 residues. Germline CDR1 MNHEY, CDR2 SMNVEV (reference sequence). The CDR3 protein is CASRAGRQYTNTQYF. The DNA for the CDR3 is TGTGCCAGCAGGGCGGGACGGCAGTATACAAATACGCAGTATTTT.

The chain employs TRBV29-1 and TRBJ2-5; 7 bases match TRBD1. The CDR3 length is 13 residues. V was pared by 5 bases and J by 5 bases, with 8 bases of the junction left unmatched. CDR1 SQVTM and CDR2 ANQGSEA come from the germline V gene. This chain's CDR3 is CSVLDRVRETQYF. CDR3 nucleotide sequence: TGCAGCGTTTTAGACAGGGTCCGGGAGACCCAGTACTTC.

The CDR3 DNA reads as TGTGCCAGCAGCTATACTAGCGGGATTTCCTACGAGCAGTACTTC. It is translated as CASSYTSGISYEQYF. J is TRBJ2-7 and V is TRBV28; 10 bases are a match to TRBD2. The trim removed 6 bases at V and 1 base at J, leaving 6 bases unmatched. There are 15 residues in the CDR3. Looked up from germline, CDR1 is MDHEN and CDR2 is SYDVKM. Looking up the rest from reference TRBV28 and TRBJ2-7 gives the full variable domain: DVKVTQSSRYLVKRTGEKVFLECVQDMDHENMFWYRQDPGLGLRLIYFSYDVKMKEKGDIPEGYSVSREKKERFSLILESASTNQTSMYLCASSYTSGISYEQYFGPGTRLTVT.

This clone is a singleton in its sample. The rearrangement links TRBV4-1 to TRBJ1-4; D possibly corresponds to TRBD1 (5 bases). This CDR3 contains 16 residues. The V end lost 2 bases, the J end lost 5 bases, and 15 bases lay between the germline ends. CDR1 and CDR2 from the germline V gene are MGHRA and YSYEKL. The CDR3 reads CASSQNGHFRNEKLFF. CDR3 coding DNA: TGCGCCAGCAGCCAAAACGGACACTTTCGCAATGAAAAACTGTTTTTT.

Written as DNA, the CDR3 is TGTGCCTGGACGTTCTTCTATTCGAATGAGCAGTTCTTC. Amino acid sequence: CAWTFFYSNEQFF. The genes are TRBV30 and TRBJ2-1; D is undetermined. V lost 4 bases to trimming and J lost 7 bases, with 14 bases between them. Germline CDR1 is GTSNPN and CDR2 is SVGIG (reference sequence). The CDR3 runs 13 residues.

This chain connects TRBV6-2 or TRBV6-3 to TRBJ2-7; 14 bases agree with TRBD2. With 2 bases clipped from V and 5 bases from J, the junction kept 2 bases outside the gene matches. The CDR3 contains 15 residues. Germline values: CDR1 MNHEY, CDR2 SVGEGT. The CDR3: CASSYRGLAGDEQYF. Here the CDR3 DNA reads TGTGCCAGCAGTTACCGGGGACTAGCGGGAGACGAGCAGTACTTC.

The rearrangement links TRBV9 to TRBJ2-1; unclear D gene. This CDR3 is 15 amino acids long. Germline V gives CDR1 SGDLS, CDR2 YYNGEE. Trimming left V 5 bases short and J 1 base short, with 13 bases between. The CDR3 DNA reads TGTGCCAGCAGGTCCCCGGCGGCATCCTACAATGAGCAGTTCTTC. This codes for CASRSPAASYNEQFF.

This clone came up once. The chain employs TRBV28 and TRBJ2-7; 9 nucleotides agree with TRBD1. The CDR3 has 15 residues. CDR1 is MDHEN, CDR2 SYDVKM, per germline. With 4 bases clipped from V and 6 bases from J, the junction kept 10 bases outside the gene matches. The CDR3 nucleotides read TGTGCCAGCAGTTCGCCGGGACAGGGAGGCAGCGAGCAGTACTTC. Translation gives CASSSPGQGGSEQYF.